This T cell receptor (beta chain) is from a study of cytomegalovirus exposure and HLA in healthy donors. Study-level points and caveats: Among the most significant clusters, several appeared linked to common viral pathogens in a later analysis. The authors considered a cluster of highly shared sequence variants likely to be a sequencing artifact. TCR beta V- and J-gene trimming was later associated with a missense DCLRE1C variant.

This clone has just a few counts. Antigen unknown. PCR employed 60 Vbeta and 13 Jbeta primers. The method was immunoSEQ multiplex PCR; TCRdb's version includes in-frame clones alone and lacks a portion of them. In the table there are tens of thousands of clones, about nine tenths of which are singletons. The CDR3 is 15 residues long. The J segment lost 0 bases and the V segment lost 4 bases, leaving 6 bases of the junction unmatched. CDR1 and CDR2 from the germline V gene are MNHEY and SMNVEV (reference sequence). The TCR originated in a young man in good health and CMV-seropositive. Sequencing input: PBMCs. The chain uses TRBV27 and TRBJ2-7; 7 positions match TRBD2. CDR3 sequence: CASSSPSGGSYEQYF. CDR3 bases: TGTGCCAGCAGTTCCCCTAGCGGAGGCTCCTACGAGCAGTACTTC.